What follows are 10 T cell receptor beta chains derived from one specimen sequenced in a study of chemoradiotherapy in HPV16-positive cancers. Some clones are missing from TCRdb's copy, which holds only in-frame ones; the method was immunoSEQ multiplex PCR. The table includes 16,000 or so clones, about two thirds detected once. The source was tumor tissue, collected from a patient who underwent chemoradiotherapy. These TCRs come from a human donor with HPV-associated anogenital cancer.

J is TRBJ1-2 and V is TRBV27; D possibly corresponds to TRBD1 (6 bases). Trimming took off 8 bases at V and 11 bases at J, with 24 bases between the two ends. The CDR3 length is 14 residues. CDR1 is MNHEY and CDR2 is SMNVEV in the germline V gene (reference sequence). CDR3 in amino acids: CASRPLGGEFRYTF. DNA for the CDR3: TGTGCCAGCCGCCCCTTAGGGGGAGAATTTAGATACACCTTC.

This rearrangement joins TRBV10-1 to TRBJ2-1; TRBD2 might be the D (5 bases). The V and J ends lost 3 bases and 4 bases respectively, with 13 bases between them. CDR1 is WNHNN, CDR2 SYGVQD, per germline (reference sequence). CDR3 length equals 15 residues. CDR3 sequence: CASSEEGATYNEQFF. For the CDR3, the DNA is TGCGCCAGCAGTGAAGAGGGAGCGACGTACAATGAGCAGTTCTTC.

The chain employs TRBV11-2 and TRBJ2-3; no clear D gene. The V end was cut by 1 base, the J end by 6 bases, with 14 bases between. The germline CDR1 and CDR2 sequences are SGHAT and FQNNGV. This CDR3 is 15 amino acids long. The CDR3 loop reads CASSLGNPTADTQYF. In DNA, the CDR3 is TGTGCCAGCAGCTTAGGGAACCCCACCGCCGATACGCAGTATTTT.

This clone has a single count. The genes are TRBV5-1 and TRBJ2-3; TRBD2 might be the D (5 bases). Germline assignment: CDR1 SGHRS and CDR2 YFSETQ. Trimming shortened V by 5 bases and J by 6 bases, and 16 bases separated the two germline ends. The CDR3 is 14 amino acids. The CDR3 DNA sequence: TGCGCCAGCAGATCCGGGATACCTGGGGATACGCAGTATTTT. It translates to CASRSGIPGDTQYF.

V and J are TRBV15 and TRBJ1-1; possible D gene TRBD1, 5 bases. V lost 2 bases and J lost 5, with 9 bases in between. The germline gives CDR1 LNHNV, CDR2 YYDKDF (reference sequence). The CDR3 is 13 amino acids. The chain's CDR3 is CATSRPRATEAFF. The CDR3 region has the DNA TGTGCCACCAGCAGACCCAGGGCAACTGAAGCTTTCTTT. Based on the CDR3 plus reference TRBV15 and TRBJ1-1, the full variable domain is DAMVIQNPRYQVTQFGKPVTLSCSQTLNHNVMYWYQQKSSQAPKLLFHYYDKDFNNEADTPDNFQSRRPNTSFCFLDIRSPGLGDTAMYLCATSRPRATEAFFGQGTRLTVV.

The J gene is TRBJ1-1, the V gene TRBV4-1; D gene ambiguous. Germline V gene lookup returns CDR1 MGHRA and CDR2 YSYEKL. Trimming pared 6 bases from V and 4 bases from J, leaving 15 bases between. This CDR3 spans 14 amino acids. CDR3 in amino acids: CASSRGWSGTEAFF. CDR3 DNA sequence: TGCGCCAGCAGTCGCGGGTGGTCTGGCACTGAAGCTTTCTTT.

This clone has a handful of counts. The chain carries TRBV6-5 and TRBJ2-3; D is unresolved. The germline V gene has CDR1 MNHEY and CDR2 SVGAGI. The CDR3 covers 15 residues. The ends were cut back, 0 bases at V and 8 bases at J, with 15 bases in the middle. CDR3 coding DNA: TGTGCCAGCAGTTACTCGAAGAGCGATAGCTTTACGCAGTATTTT. The encoded protein is CASSYSKSDSFTQYF.

The genes are TRBV5-6 and TRBJ1-6, with TRBD1 identical over 10 bases. The trim removed 4 bases at V and 10 bases at J, leaving 2 bases unmatched. Per germline, CDR1 SGHDT and CDR2 YYEEEE. The CDR3 loop spans 13 amino acids. CDR3 loop: CASSRTGGSPLHF. The CDR3 DNA follows: TGTGCCAGCAGCAGGACAGGGGGATCACCCCTCCACTTT.

V usage is TRBV5-6 and J usage is TRBJ2-3, with D maybe TRBD2 (6 bases). Trimming stripped 4 bases from V and 1 base from J, with 13 bases between. Germline V gene sequence: CDR1 SGHDT, CDR2 YYEEEE. The CDR3 has 15 amino acids. The CDR3 loop reads CASSRPGGRTDTQYF. Written as DNA, the CDR3 is TGTGCCAGCAGCCGACCCGGAGGGCGCACAGATACGCAGTATTTT.

By share, this clone ranks as large. This chain links TRBV14 with TRBJ2-1; a weak D match, TRBD2 (6 bases). CDR3 size: 13 residues. Germline lookup yields CDR1 SGHDN and CDR2 FVKESK. V lost 10 bases to trimming and J lost 5 bases, with 15 bases between them. This chain's CDR3 is CATRPGTHNEQFF. The CDR3 coding sequence is TGTGCCACCCGCCCCGGGACTCACAATGAGCAGTTCTTC. The full variable domain, with the rest looked up from reference TRBV14 and TRBJ2-1, is EAGVTQFPSHSVIEKGQTVTLRCDPISGHDNLYWYRRVMGKEIKFLLHFVKESKQDESGMPNNRFLAERTGGTYSTLKVQPAELEDSGVYFCATRPGTHNEQFFGPGTRLTVL.